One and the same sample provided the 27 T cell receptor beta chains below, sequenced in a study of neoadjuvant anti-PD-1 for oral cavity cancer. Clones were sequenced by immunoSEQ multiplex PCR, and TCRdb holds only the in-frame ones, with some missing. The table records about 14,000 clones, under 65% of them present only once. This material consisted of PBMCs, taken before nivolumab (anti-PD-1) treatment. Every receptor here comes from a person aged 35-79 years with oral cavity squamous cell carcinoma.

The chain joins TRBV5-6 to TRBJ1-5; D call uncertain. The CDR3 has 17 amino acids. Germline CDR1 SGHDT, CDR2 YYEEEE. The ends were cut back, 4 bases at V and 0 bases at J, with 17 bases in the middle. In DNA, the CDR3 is TGTGCCAGCAGCCAGCAGGCCGGGAGGAATAGCAATCAGCCCCAGCATTTT. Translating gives CASSQQAGRNSNQPQHF.

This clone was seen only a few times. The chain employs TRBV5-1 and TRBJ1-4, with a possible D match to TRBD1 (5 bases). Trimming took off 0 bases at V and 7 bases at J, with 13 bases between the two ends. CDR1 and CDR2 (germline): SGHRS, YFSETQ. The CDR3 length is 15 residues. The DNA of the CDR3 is TGCGCCAGCAGCTTGGCGGGACGCTCGGGTGAAAAACTGTTTTTT. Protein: CASSLAGRSGEKLFF.

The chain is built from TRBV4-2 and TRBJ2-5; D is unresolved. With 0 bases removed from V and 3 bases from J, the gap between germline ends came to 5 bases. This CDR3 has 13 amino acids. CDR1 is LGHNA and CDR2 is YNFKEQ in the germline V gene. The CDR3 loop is CASSQDRKETQYF. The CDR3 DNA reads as TGTGCCAGCAGCCAAGATAGGAAAGAGACCCAGTACTTC.

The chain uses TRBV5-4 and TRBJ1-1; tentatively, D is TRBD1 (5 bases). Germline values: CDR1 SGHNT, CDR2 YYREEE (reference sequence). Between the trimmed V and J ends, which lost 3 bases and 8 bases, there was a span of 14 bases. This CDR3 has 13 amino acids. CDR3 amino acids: CASSSGRISEAFF. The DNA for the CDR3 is TGTGCCAGCAGCTCGGGACGGATAAGCGAAGCTTTCTTT.

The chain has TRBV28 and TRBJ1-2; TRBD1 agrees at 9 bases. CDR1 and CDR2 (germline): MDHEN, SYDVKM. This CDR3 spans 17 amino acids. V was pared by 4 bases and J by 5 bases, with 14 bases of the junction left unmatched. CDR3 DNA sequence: TGTGCCAGCAGTTCCGGGACAGGGTCTGCTCAGTTTTATGGCTACACCTTC. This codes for CASSSGTGSAQFYGYTF.

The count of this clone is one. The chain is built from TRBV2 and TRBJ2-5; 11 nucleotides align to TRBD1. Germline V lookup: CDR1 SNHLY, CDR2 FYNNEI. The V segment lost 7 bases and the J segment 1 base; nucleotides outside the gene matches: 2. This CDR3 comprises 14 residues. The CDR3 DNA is TGTGCCAGCATTGGACAGGGGGCCCAAGAGACCCAGTACTTC. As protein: CASIGQGAQETQYF.

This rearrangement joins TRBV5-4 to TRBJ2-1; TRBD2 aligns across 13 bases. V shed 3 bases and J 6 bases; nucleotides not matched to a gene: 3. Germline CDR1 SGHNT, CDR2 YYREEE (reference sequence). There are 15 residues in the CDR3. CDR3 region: CASSSGLAGSNEQFF. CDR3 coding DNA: TGTGCCAGCAGCTCGGGACTAGCGGGGTCCAATGAGCAGTTCTTC. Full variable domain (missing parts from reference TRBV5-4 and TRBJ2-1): ETGVTQSPTHLIKTRGQQVTLRCSSQSGHNTVSWYQQALGQGPQFIFQYYREEENGRGNFPPRFSGLQFPNYSSELNVNALELDDSALYLCASSSGLAGSNEQFFGPGTRLTVL.

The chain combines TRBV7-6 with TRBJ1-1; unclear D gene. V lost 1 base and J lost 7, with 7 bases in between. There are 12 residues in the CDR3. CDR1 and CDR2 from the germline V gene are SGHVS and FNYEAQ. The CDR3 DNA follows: TGTGCCAGCAGCTTAGGAACGGGTGAAGCTTTCTTT. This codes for CASSLGTGEAFF.

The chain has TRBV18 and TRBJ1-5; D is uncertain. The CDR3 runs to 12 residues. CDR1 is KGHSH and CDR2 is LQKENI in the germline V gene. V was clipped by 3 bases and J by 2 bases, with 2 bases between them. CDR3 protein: CASSPGNQPQHF. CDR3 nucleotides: TGTGCCAGCTCACCTGGCAATCAGCCCCAGCATTTT.

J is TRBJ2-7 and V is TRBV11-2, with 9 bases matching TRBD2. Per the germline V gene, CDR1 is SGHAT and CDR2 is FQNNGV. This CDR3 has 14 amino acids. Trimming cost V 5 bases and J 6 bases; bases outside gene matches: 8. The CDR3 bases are TGTGCCAGCAGCACGGGACTAGCAGGGATCGAGCAGTACTTC. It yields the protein CASSTGLAGIEQYF.

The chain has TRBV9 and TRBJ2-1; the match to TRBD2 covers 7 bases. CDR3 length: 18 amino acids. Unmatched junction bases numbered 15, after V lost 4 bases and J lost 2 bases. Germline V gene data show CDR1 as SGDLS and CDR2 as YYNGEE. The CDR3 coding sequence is TGTGCCAGCAGCCCGGGGGGATCAGCGGGCGCTACCTACAATGAGCAGTTCTTC. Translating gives CASSPGGSAGATYNEQFF.

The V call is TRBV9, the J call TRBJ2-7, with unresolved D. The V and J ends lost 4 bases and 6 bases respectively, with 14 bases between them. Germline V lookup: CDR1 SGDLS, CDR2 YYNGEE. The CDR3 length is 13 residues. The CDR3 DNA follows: TGTGCCAGCAGCCCCCTGTTGCGAGGCGAGCAGTACTTC. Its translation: CASSPLLRGEQYF.

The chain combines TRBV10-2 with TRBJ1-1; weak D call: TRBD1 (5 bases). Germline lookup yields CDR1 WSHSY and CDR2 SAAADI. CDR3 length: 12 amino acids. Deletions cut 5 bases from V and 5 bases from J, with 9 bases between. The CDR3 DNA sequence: TGCGCCAGCAGTCGGGGGGAAACTGAAGCTTTCTTT. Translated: CASSRGETEAFF.

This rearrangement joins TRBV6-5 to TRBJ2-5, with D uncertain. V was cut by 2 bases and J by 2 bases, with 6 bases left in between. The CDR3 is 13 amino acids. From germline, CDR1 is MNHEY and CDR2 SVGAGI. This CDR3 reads CASSYNSQETQYF. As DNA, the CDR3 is TGTGCCAGCAGTTACAATTCTCAAGAGACCCAGTACTTC.

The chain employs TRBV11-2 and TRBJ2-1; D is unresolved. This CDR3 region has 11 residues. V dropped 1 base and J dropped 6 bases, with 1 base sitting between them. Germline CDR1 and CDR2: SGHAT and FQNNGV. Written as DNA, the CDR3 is TGTGCCAGCAGCTTAGCCAATGAGCAGTTCTTC. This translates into CASSLANEQFF. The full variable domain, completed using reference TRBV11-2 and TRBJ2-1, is EAGVAQSPRYKIIEKRQSVAFWCNPISGHATLYWYQQILGQGPKLLIQFQNNGVVDDSQLPKDRFSAERLKGVDSTLKIQPAKLEDSAVYLCASSLANEQFFGPGTRLTVL.

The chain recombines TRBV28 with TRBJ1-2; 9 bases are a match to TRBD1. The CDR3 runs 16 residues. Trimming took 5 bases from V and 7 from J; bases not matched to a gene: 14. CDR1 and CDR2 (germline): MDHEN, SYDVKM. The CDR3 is CASSRAAYRGHGGYTF. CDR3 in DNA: TGTGCCAGCAGTCGCGCGGCTTACAGGGGGCATGGTGGCTACACCTTC.

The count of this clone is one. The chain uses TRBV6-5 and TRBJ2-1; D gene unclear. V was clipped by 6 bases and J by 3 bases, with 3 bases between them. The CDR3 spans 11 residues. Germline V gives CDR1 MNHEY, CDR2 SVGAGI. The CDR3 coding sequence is TGTGCCAGCAGACGCTACAATGAGCAGTTCTTC. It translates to CASRRYNEQFF.

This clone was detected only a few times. In DNA, the CDR3 is TGTGCCTGGAATTGGGGACAGTTGAGCTCCTATAATTCACCCCTCCACTTT. Protein sequence: CAWNWGQLSSYNSPLHF. V is TRBV30 and J is TRBJ1-6, with 7 bases lining up with TRBD1. From germline, CDR1 is GTSNPN and CDR2 SVGIG (reference sequence). This CDR3 comprises 17 residues. After removal of 4 bases from V and 0 bases from J, the junction contained 9 bases not matched to a gene.

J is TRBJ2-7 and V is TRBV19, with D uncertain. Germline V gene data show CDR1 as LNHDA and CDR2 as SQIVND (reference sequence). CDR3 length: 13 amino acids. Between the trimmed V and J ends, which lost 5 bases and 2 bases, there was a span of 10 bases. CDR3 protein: CASSDQAPYEQYF. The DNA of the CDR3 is TGTGCCAGTAGTGACCAGGCCCCCTACGAGCAGTACTTC. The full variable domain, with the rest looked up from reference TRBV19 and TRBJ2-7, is DGGITQSPKYLFRKEGQNVTLSCEQNLNHDAMYWYRQDPGQGLRLIYYSQIVNDFQKGDIAEGYSVSREKKESFPLTVTSAQKNPTAFYLCASSDQAPYEQYFGPGTRLTVT.

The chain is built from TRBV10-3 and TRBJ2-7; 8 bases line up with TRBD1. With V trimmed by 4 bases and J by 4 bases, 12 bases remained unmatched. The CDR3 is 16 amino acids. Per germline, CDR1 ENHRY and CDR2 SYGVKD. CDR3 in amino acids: CAISGDRTTVRYEQYF. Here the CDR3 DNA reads TGTGCCATCAGTGGGGACAGGACGACTGTCCGGTACGAGCAGTACTTC.

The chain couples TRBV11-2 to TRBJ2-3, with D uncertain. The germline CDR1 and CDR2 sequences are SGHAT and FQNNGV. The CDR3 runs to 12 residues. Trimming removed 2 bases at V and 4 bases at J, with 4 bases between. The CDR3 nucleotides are TGTGCCAGCAGCTTATTGTCAGATACGCAGTATTTT. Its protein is CASSLLSDTQYF.

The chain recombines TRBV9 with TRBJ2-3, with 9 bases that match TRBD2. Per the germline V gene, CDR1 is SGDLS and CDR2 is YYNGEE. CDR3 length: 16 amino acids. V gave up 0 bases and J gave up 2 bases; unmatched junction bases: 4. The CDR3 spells CASSVGLAGLTDTQYF. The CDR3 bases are TGTGCCAGCAGCGTAGGCCTAGCGGGGCTCACAGATACGCAGTATTTT.

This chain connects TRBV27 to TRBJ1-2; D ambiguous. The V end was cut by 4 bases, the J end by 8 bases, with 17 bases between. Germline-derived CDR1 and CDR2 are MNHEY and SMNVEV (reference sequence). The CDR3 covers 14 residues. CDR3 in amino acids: CASSSRTEPGGYTF. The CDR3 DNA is TGTGCCAGCAGTTCCCGGACCGAACCCGGGGGCTACACCTTC.

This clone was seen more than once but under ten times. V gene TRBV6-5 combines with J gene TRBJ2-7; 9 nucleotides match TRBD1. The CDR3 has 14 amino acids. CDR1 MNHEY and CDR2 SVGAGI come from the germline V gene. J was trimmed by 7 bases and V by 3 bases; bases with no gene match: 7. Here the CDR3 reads CASSYNRGRWEQYF. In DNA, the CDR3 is TGTGCCAGCAGTTATAACAGGGGGCGGTGGGAGCAGTACTTC.

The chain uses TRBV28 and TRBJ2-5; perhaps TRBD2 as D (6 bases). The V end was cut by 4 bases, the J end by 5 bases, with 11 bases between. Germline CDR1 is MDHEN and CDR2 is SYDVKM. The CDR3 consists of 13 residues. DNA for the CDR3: TGTGCCAGCAGTTCGGGGGTCGTCGAGACCCAGTACTTC. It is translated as CASSSGVVETQYF.

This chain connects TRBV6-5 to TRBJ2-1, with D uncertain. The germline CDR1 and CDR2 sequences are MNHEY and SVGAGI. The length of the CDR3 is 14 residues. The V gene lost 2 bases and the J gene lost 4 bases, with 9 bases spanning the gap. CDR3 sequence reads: CASSYQHPYNEQFF. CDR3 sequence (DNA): TGTGCCAGCAGTTACCAGCATCCGTACAATGAGCAGTTCTTC.

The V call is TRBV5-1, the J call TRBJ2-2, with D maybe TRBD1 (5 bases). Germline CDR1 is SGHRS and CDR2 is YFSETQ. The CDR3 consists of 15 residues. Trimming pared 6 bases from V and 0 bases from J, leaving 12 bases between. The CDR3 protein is CASIQGVTNTGELFF. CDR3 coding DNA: TGCGCCAGCATCCAGGGCGTTACGAACACCGGGGAGCTGTTTTTT.